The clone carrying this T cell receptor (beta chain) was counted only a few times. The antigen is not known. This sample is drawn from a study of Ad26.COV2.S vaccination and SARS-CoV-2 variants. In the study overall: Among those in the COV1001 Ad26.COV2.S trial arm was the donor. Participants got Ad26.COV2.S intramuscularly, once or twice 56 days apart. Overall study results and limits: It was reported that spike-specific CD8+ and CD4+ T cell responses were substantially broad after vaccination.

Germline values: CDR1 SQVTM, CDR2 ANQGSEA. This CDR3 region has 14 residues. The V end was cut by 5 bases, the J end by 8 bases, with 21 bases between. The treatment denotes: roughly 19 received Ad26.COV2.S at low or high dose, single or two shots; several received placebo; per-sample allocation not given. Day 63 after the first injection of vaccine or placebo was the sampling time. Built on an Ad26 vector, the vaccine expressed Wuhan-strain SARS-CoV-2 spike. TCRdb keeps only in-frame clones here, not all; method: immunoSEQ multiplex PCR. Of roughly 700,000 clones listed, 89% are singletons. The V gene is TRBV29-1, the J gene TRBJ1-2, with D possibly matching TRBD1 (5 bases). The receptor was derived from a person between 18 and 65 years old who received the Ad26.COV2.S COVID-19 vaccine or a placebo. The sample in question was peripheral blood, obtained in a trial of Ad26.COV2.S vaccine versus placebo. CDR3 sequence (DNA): TGCAGCGTTCCCCAAGAGGGGAGCCTAATGGGCTACACCTTC. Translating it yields CSVPQEGSLMGYTF.